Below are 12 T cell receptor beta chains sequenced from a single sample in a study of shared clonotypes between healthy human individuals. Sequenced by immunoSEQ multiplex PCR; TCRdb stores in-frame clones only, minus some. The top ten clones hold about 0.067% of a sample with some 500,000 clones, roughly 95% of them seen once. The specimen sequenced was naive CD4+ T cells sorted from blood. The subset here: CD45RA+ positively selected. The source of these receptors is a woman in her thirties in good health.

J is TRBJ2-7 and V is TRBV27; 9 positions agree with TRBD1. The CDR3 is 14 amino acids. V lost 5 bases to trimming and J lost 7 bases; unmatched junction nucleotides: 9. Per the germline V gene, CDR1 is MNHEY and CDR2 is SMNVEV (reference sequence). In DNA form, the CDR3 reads TGTGCCAGCAGTATACAGGGGGCGCGGGTAGAGCAGTACTTC. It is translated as CASSIQGARVEQYF.

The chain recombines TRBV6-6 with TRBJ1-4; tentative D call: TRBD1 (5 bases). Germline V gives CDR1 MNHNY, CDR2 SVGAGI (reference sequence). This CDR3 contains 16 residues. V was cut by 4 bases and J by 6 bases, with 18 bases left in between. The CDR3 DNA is TGTGCCAGCAGTTTCCCGGGCTTTCAGGGCGATGAAAAACTGTTTTTT. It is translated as CASSFPGFQGDEKLFF.

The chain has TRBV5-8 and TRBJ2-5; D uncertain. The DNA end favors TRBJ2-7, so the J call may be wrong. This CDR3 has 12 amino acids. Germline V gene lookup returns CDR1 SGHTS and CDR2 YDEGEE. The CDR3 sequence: CASSLDTYEQYF. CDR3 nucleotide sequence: TGTGCCAGCAGCTTGGACACCTACGAGCAGTACTTC.

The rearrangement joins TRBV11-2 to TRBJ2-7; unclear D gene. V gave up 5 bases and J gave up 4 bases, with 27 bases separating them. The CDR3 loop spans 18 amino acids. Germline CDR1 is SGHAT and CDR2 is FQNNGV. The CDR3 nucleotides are TGTGCCAGCAGCACTGCGGTAGGCTCCCGGCATCTTCTATACGAGCAGTACTTC. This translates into CASSTAVGSRHLLYEQYF.

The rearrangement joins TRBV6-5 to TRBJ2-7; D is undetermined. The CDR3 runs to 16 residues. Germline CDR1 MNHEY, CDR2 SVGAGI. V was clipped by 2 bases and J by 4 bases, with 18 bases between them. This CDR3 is CASSYKIHLSSYEQYF. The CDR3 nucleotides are TGTGCCAGCAGTTACAAAATACACCTGTCCTCATACGAGCAGTACTTC.

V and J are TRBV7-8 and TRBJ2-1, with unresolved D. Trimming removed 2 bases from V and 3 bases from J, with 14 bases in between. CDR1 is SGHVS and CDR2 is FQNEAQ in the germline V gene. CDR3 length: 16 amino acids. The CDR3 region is CASSLKRTEIYNEQFF. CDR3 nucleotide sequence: TGTGCCAGCAGCTTAAAACGAACAGAGATCTACAATGAGCAGTTCTTC.

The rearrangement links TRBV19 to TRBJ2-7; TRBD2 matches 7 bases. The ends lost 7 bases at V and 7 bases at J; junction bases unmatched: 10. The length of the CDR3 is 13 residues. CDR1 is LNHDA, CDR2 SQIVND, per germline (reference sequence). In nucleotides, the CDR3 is TGTGCCAGTACCCCTGGGAGGGGCGGTGAGCAGTACTTC. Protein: CASTPGRGGEQYF. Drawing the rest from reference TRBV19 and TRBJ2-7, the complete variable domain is DGGITQSPKYLFRKEGQNVTLSCEQNLNHDAMYWYRQDPGQGLRLIYYSQIVNDFQKGDIAEGYSVSREKKESFPLTVTSAQKNPTAFYLCASTPGRGGEQYFGPGTRLTVT.

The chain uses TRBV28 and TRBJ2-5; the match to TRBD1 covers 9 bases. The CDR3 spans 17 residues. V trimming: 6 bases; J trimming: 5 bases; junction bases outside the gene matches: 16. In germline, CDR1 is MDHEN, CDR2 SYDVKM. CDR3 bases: TGTGCCAGCAGGATAGGAAACAAGGGACAGGGATACGAGACCCAGTACTTC. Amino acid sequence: CASRIGNKGQGYETQYF.

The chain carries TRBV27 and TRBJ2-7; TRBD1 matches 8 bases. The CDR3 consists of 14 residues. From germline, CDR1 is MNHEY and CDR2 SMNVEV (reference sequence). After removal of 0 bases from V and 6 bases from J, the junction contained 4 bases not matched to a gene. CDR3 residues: CASSLSSTGAEQYF. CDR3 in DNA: TGTGCCAGCAGTTTATCGTCGACAGGGGCCGAGCAGTACTTC.

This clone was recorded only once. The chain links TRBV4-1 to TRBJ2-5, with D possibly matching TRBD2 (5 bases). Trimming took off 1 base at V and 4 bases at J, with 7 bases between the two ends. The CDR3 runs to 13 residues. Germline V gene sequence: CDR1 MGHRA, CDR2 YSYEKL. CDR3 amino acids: CASSQGRLETQYF. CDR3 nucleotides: TGCGCCAGCAGCCAAGGGAGGTTAGAGACCCAGTACTTC.

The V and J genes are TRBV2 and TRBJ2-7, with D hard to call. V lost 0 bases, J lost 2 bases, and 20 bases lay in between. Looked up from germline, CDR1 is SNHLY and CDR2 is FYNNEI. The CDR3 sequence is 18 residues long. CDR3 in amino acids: CASSEAPPGRFNTYEQYF. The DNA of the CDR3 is TGTGCCAGCAGTGAAGCCCCCCCGGGCAGATTCAACACCTACGAGCAGTACTTC.

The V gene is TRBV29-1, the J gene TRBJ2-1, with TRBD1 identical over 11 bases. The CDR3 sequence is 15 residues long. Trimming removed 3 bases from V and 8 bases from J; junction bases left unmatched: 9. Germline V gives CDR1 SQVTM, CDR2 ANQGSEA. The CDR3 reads CSVEEGQGALYEQFF. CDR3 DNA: TGCAGCGTTGAGGAAGGACAGGGGGCGCTTTATGAGCAGTTCTTC.